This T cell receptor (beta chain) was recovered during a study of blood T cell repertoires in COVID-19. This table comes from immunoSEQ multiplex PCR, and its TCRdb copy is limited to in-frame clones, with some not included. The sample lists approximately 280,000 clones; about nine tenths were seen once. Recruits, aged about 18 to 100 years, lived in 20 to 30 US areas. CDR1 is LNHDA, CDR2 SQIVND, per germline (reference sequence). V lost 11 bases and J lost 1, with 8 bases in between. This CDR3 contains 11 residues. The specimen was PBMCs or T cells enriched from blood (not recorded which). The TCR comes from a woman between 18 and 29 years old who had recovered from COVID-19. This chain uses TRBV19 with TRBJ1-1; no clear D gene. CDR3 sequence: CAVERNTEAFF. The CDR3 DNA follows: TGTGCCGTGGAGAGGAACACTGAAGCTTTCTTT. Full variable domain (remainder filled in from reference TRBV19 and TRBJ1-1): DGGITQSPKYLFRKEGQNVTLSCEQNLNHDAMYWYRQDPGQGLRLIYYSQIVNDFQKGDIAEGYSVSREKKESFPLTVTSAQKNPTAFYLCAVERNTEAFFGQGTRLTVV.